The 31 T cell receptor beta chains given below trace back to one sample, sequenced in a study of T cell responses to AZD1222 COVID-19 vaccine. Assay: immunoSEQ multiplex PCR; the TCRdb copy retains only in-frame clones and omits some. The sample holds about 130,000 clones, around 92% seen once. The sample was peripheral blood, taken on day 0 of AZD1222 vaccination. The receptor source for this set is an adult in good health.

This clone has a count of ten or more. In DNA form, the CDR3 reads TGTGCCAGCAGTTTATTCCGGGCAGGGAATGAAAAACTGTTTTTT. Encoded protein: CASSLFRAGNEKLFF. The J gene is TRBJ1-4, the V gene TRBV28; possible D gene TRBD1, 5 bases. V lost 1 base, J lost 5 bases, and 11 bases lay in between. Germline-derived CDR1 and CDR2 are MDHEN and SYDVKM. The CDR3 covers 15 residues. Based on the CDR3 plus reference TRBV28 and TRBJ1-4, the full variable domain is DVKVTQSSRYLVKRTGEKVFLECVQDMDHENMFWYRQDPGLGLRLIYFSYDVKMKEKGDIPEGYSVSREKKERFSLILESASTNQTSMYLCASSLFRAGNEKLFFGSGTQLSVL.

CDR3 nucleotide sequence: TGTGCCAGCAGCTTCGCCGGGACAGGGAGCTGGGCCACTGAAGCTTTCTTT. This gives the protein CASSFAGTGSWATEAFF. The V gene is TRBV7-2, the J gene TRBJ1-1; 9 bases agree with TRBD1. Germline assignment: CDR1 SGHTA and CDR2 FQGNSA. The junction had 12 bases not matched to a gene; V was cut back by 3 bases and J by 4 bases. The CDR3 has 17 residues.

V is TRBV4-3 and J is TRBJ1-5, with TRBD1 as a possible D gene (5 bases). Germline lookup yields CDR1 LGHNA and CDR2 YSLEER. Trimming cost V 4 bases and J 7 bases, with 14 bases left between them. CDR3 length equals 14 residues. This chain's CDR3 is CASSLTRDGQPQHF. The CDR3 DNA is TGCGCCAGCAGCCTAACCAGGGACGGGCAGCCCCAGCATTTT.

The chain is built from TRBV7-2 and TRBJ1-4, with unresolved D. Germline-derived CDR1 and CDR2 are SGHTA and FQGNSA. V was clipped by 5 bases and J by 8 bases, with 15 bases between them. The length of the CDR3 is 14 residues. The CDR3 nucleotides are TGTGCCAGCAGCCCTGGGAGGTTGAAGGAAAAACTGTTTTTT. Its protein is CASSPGRLKEKLFF.

The chain has TRBV5-1 and TRBJ1-1, with D perhaps TRBD1 (6 bases). The V and J ends lost 2 bases and 0 bases respectively, with 8 bases between them. CDR3 length: 14 residues. Germline CDR1 is SGHRS and CDR2 is YFSETQ. CDR3 amino acids: CASSFGQLNTEAFF. In nucleotides, the CDR3 is TGCGCCAGCAGCTTTGGACAGCTGAACACTGAAGCTTTCTTT.

This clone was recorded once. V usage is TRBV18 and J usage is TRBJ1-2, with 9 positions matching TRBD1. The CDR3 loop spans 14 amino acids. The ends lost 3 bases at V and 6 bases at J; junction bases unmatched: 5. Germline CDR1 KGHSH, CDR2 LQKENI. CDR3 DNA sequence: TGTGCCAGCTCACCCGGGACAGGGTCCGATGGCTACACCTTC. It specifies CASSPGTGSDGYTF.

The chain joins TRBV29-1 to TRBJ1-2, with TRBD1 matching over 8 bases. J lost 1 base, V lost 8 bases, and 12 bases had no gene match. CDR1 is SQVTM, CDR2 ANQGSEA, per germline. The CDR3 has 15 residues. The CDR3 nucleotides read TGCAGCTATTCCGGGACAGGTGATATTAACTATGGCTACACCTTC. Protein: CSYSGTGDINYGYTF.

The chain uses TRBV18 and TRBJ1-3; D remains unclear. Germline assignment: CDR1 KGHSH and CDR2 LQKENI. The CDR3 consists of 14 residues. The ends were cut back, 4 bases at V and 1 base at J, with 8 bases in the middle. The DNA for the CDR3 is TGTGCCAGCTCACTGGACCAGTCTGGAAACACCATATATTTT. This codes for CASSLDQSGNTIYF.

This sequence joins TRBV20-1 and TRBJ1-1, with D tentatively TRBD1 (5 bases). Germline V gene sequence: CDR1 DFQATT, CDR2 SNEGSKA (reference sequence). CDR3 size: 14 residues. Trimming left V 3 bases short and J 3 bases short, with 14 bases between. CDR3 in amino acids: CSASFGGVDTEAFF. The CDR3, as DNA: TGCAGTGCTAGTTTCGGGGGGGTTGACACTGAAGCTTTCTTT.

The count of this clone is one. V gene TRBV5-1 combines with J gene TRBJ1-3; D is ambiguous. This CDR3 has 16 amino acids. The germline gives CDR1 SGHRS, CDR2 YFSETQ. The V and J ends lost 0 bases and 2 bases respectively, with 12 bases between them. This chain's CDR3 is CASSLGGLKTGNTIYF. The DNA of the CDR3 is TGCGCCAGCAGCTTGGGAGGGCTCAAGACTGGAAACACCATATATTTT.

V is TRBV19 and J is TRBJ1-2; D perhaps matches TRBD1 (6 bases). V lost 3 bases, J lost 4 bases, and 12 bases lay in between. Germline-derived CDR1 and CDR2 are LNHDA and SQIVND (reference sequence). The CDR3 spans 14 residues. The chain's CDR3 is CASSIPGQPYGYTF. CDR3 sequence (DNA): TGTGCCAGTAGTATCCCCGGACAGCCCTATGGCTACACCTTC.

The V call is TRBV15, the J call TRBJ2-4, with TRBD1 as a possible D gene (6 bases). CDR1 and CDR2 from the germline V gene are LNHNV and YYDKDF (reference sequence). Trimming stripped 3 bases from V and 4 bases from J, with 13 bases between. The CDR3 runs 15 residues. The CDR3 DNA reads TGTGCCACCAGCAGGCCCGGGACAATAAAAAACATTCAGTACTTC. This codes for CATSRPGTIKNIQYF.

J is TRBJ2-5 and V is TRBV19; TRBD2 might be the D (6 bases). Looked up from germline, CDR1 is LNHDA and CDR2 is SQIVND (reference sequence). The CDR3 runs 14 residues. Trimming stripped 10 bases from V and 2 bases from J, with 17 bases between. The CDR3 here is CATNRGAAQETQYF. Written as DNA, the CDR3 is TGTGCCACAAACCGCGGGGCAGCTCAAGAGACCCAGTACTTC.

The V call is TRBV4-1, the J call TRBJ2-2; possible D gene TRBD2, 6 bases. Deletions cut 2 bases from V and 5 bases from J, with 9 bases between. The CDR3 sequence is 14 residues long. Germline CDR1 MGHRA, CDR2 YSYEKL. CDR3 protein: CASSQLGGTGELFF. The CDR3 region has the DNA TGCGCCAGCAGCCAATTGGGGGGAACCGGGGAGCTGTTTTTT.

This clone was seen just once. The rearrangement joins TRBV4-3 to TRBJ2-5; no reliable D call. V was clipped by 0 bases and J by 7 bases, with 12 bases between them. CDR1 and CDR2 (germline): LGHNA, YSLEER. The CDR3 has 14 residues. CDR3 nucleotides: TGCGCCAGCAGCCAAGATTTGGTACGGCGGACCCAGTACTTC. This encodes CASSQDLVRRTQYF.

The CDR3 nucleotides are TGTGCCAGCAGCCCCACTTGGGACAGGGGGCGGAACACTGAAGCTTTCTTT. The encoded protein is CASSPTWDRGRNTEAFF. This chain uses TRBV3-1 (or the pseudogene TRBV3-2) with TRBJ1-1; TRBD1 matches 12 bases. With V trimmed by 4 bases and J by 1 base, 7 bases remained unmatched. The CDR3 totals 17 residues. CDR1 and CDR2 from the germline V gene are LGHDT and YNNKEL (reference sequence).

The chain uses TRBV4-1 and TRBJ1-2; D gene unclear. Germline CDR1 and CDR2: MGHRA and YSYEKL. The germline V and J ends were trimmed by 2 bases and 3 bases, with 7 bases remaining between them. This CDR3 is built from 13 residues. CDR3: CASSQQSDYGYTF. DNA for the CDR3: TGCGCCAGCAGCCAACAGTCAGACTATGGCTACACCTTC.

This clone was picked up a small number of times. V is TRBV6-2 or TRBV6-3 and J is TRBJ1-2, with D possibly matching TRBD1 (5 bases). Germline values: CDR1 MNHEY, CDR2 SVGEGT. The V and J ends lost 6 bases and 2 bases respectively, with 10 bases between them. The CDR3 sequence is 13 residues long. In nucleotides, the CDR3 is TGTGCCAGCAGCACGCGGGGGAACTATGGCTACACCTTC. It encodes CASSTRGNYGYTF.

This rearrangement joins TRBV7-9 to TRBJ1-1, with unresolved D. Germline V lookup: CDR1 SEHNR, CDR2 FQNEAQ (reference sequence). V was trimmed by 1 base and J by 10 bases, leaving 16 bases between them. The CDR3 length is 14 residues. This CDR3 reads CASSLGLGLSSAFF. The CDR3 nucleotides are TGTGCCAGCAGCTTAGGCTTAGGACTATCTTCAGCTTTCTTT.

This clone was found a few times. The V and J genes are TRBV6-5 and TRBJ2-3, with 7 bases matching TRBD1. V dropped 5 bases and J dropped 2; count of bases not matched to a gene: 7. This CDR3 has 15 amino acids. Germline CDR1 reads MNHEY; CDR2 reads SVGAGI. DNA for the CDR3: TGTGCCAGCAGTCACACGGGACAGAACACAGATACGCAGTATTTT. Translation gives CASSHTGQNTDTQYF.

J is TRBJ2-2 and V is TRBV6-5, with TRBD1 identical over 10 bases. This CDR3 spans 15 amino acids. The junction had 3 bases not matched to a gene; V was cut back by 2 bases and J by 6 bases. Germline assignment: CDR1 MNHEY and CDR2 SVGAGI. The CDR3 coding sequence is TGTGCCAGCAGTTACGTGACAGGGGGCTCCGGGGAGCTGTTTTTT. Protein sequence: CASSYVTGGSGELFF.

The chain recombines TRBV20-1 with TRBJ2-5; no reliable D call. Germline V gives CDR1 DFQATT, CDR2 SNEGSKA (reference sequence). V was shortened by 6 bases and J by 5 bases, with 7 bases between the two germline ends. This CDR3 is built from 10 residues. CDR3 sequence (DNA): TGCAGTGCAGGTGGCGAGACCCAGTACTTC. This gives the protein CSAGGETQYF.

The chain employs TRBV7-9 and TRBJ2-7; D possibly corresponds to TRBD1 (5 bases). The CDR3 is 14 amino acids. V lost 0 bases and J 4 bases, leaving 10 bases between the germline ends. CDR1 is SEHNR and CDR2 is FQNEAQ in the germline V gene (reference sequence). The CDR3 nucleotides read TGTGCCAGCAGCTTAGCGACAGATCCTTACGAGCAGTACTTC. Amino acids: CASSLATDPYEQYF.

This clone was counted a few times. The chain has TRBV3-1 (or the pseudogene TRBV3-2) and TRBJ2-5; a possible D gene is TRBD2 (6 bases). V lost 0 bases to trimming and J lost 5 bases, with 28 bases between them. CDR3 length: 20 amino acids. The germline V gene encodes CDR1 LGHDT and CDR2 YNNKEL (reference sequence). The CDR3, as DNA: TGTGCCAGCAGCCAAGATCTGATGGAACTAGCTGGAGGTGCGCGCGAGACCCAGTACTTC. This translates into CASSQDLMELAGGARETQYF.

This rearrangement joins TRBV3-1 (or the pseudogene TRBV3-2) to TRBJ1-4; D ambiguous. The germline V and J ends were trimmed by 4 bases and 2 bases, with 8 bases remaining between them. Germline-derived CDR1 and CDR2 are LGHDT and YNNKEL (reference sequence). CDR3 size: 14 residues. DNA of the CDR3: TGTGCCAGCAGCCTTGACAATACTAATGAAAAACTGTTTTTT. Protein: CASSLDNTNEKLFF.

This sequence joins TRBV19 and TRBJ2-7, with D perhaps TRBD1 (5 bases). V shed 7 bases and J shed 5 bases, with 15 bases lying between them. Germline V lookup: CDR1 LNHDA, CDR2 SQIVND (reference sequence). The CDR3 has 13 amino acids. The CDR3 protein is CASNPTDRDEQYF. DNA of the CDR3: TGTGCCAGTAACCCCACCGACAGAGACGAGCAGTACTTC.

The chain couples TRBV2 to TRBJ2-7, with TRBD2 matching over 10 bases. This CDR3 spans 15 amino acids. Trimming cost V 7 bases and J 6 bases; bases outside gene matches: 12. Germline V gives CDR1 SNHLY, CDR2 FYNNEI. The CDR3, as DNA: TGTGCCAGCATTCCACTAGCGGGGAGCGTCGGCGAGCAGTACTTC. Residues: CASIPLAGSVGEQYF.

V gene TRBV4-2 combines with J gene TRBJ2-5; 10 nucleotides match TRBD2. This CDR3 is 17 amino acids long. Germline V gene sequence: CDR1 LGHNA, CDR2 YNFKEQ. The V segment lost 1 base and the J segment 6 bases; nucleotides outside the gene matches: 11. This CDR3 reads CASSQASGGSGRQTQYF. CDR3 DNA: TGTGCCAGCAGCCAAGCTAGCGGGGGTTCAGGACGACAGACCCAGTACTTC.

In DNA, the CDR3 is TGTGCCAGCAGCCCTTCGTCTGGACTCTCGGCAAATTCACCCCTCCACTTT. Translating it yields CASSPSSGLSANSPLHF. This chain connects TRBV7-9 to TRBJ1-6; D call uncertain. Germline lookup yields CDR1 SEHNR and CDR2 FQNEAQ (reference sequence). Deletions cut 5 bases from V and 7 bases from J, with 21 bases between. The CDR3 loop spans 17 amino acids.

The rearrangement uses TRBV9 and TRBJ2-2; TRBD1 is a possible D gene (6 bases). Germline CDR1 reads SGDLS; CDR2 reads YYNGEE. Trimming removed 1 base at V and 5 bases at J, with 18 bases between. CDR3 length: 17 residues. CDR3 bases: TGTGCCAGCAGCGTATCTGGTCGGGCAGGGGCGACCGGGGAGCTGTTTTTT. This gives the protein CASSVSGRAGATGELFF.

This chain joins TRBV9 and TRBJ2-1; no clear D gene. CDR1 and CDR2 (germline): SGDLS, YYNGEE. Trimming shortened V by 0 bases and J by 1 base, and 5 bases separated the two germline ends. This CDR3 spans 14 amino acids. CDR3 DNA sequence: TGTGCCAGCAGCGTAGATGGATCCTACAATGAGCAGTTCTTC. Translated, it gives CASSVDGSYNEQFF.